Sequencing of this TCR beta chain was carried out in a study of cytomegalovirus exposure and HLA in healthy donors (dated by TCRdb to the late 2010s). Regarding the study in general: According to an earlier analysis of 450 to 650 of the donors, about 190 million T cells yielded over 100 million unique TCR beta sequences and about 280 Gb of sequence data. Using immunosequencing, the study profiled T cell repertoires from 550 to 750 subjects and related those repertoires to cytomegalovirus serostatus. Every repertoire in the discovery cohort had been generated on one and the same sequencing platform. Donor age, sex, ethnicity and CMV serostatus were compiled together with the repertoire data. Of the approximately 370 genotyped donors, 75% to 85% were placed in the genetic ancestry cluster associated with self-reported Caucasian donors. Rather than drawing on any new phenotypic data, the later analysis identified candidate immune exposures from TCR beta sequences and the way those sequences occurred across donors. An early release that covered fewer than 750 HLA-typed donors contained 300 to 350 gigabases of sequencing data and roughly 84 million unique TCR sequences. Typing coverage varied by locus: about 620-630 donors for A, B, C, DRB1 and DQB1; approximately 500 for DQA1; 606 for DPA1; around 450 for DPB1. About 5 DR-DQ haplotypes were handled as single units for association and clustering, since linkage in the cohort was strong. Besides the first cohort of more than 650 subjects, a separate validation cohort made up of over 100 different subjects was used. To predict cytomegalovirus infection status, the study brought together high-throughput TCR immunosequencing, statistical association of individual TCRs with disease status, and machine learning. The study was designed to test whether signatures of past pathogen exposure could be identified by cataloging public T cell receptors. A later analysis re-analyzed previously published TCR beta repertoires from 500 to 700 donors and added high-resolution HLA genotyping to study TCR occurrence patterns. An earlier analysis of fewer than 750 of the donors used high-throughput TCR beta sequencing to judge whether each TCR beta V gene segment behaved as functional or pseudogenic. HLA typing covered class I and class II loci at four-digit resolution. Across around 400 genotyped donors of the cohort, an average of roughly 250,000 unique TCR beta nucleotide sequences per donor were sequenced, and around 19% of those sequences were non-productive. A later genetic analysis took genome-wide SNP genotypes for about 55% of the roughly 700 donors and used that subset as a discovery cohort.

Libraries came from the immunoSEQ multiplex PCR assay. A mixture of 60 forward primers for TCR Vbeta segments and 13 reverse primers for TCR Jbeta segments was used in the multiplex PCR. Amplification of the CDR3 region of rearranged TCR beta genes was performed with a multiplex PCR assay on genomic DNA. The Illumina HiSeq System was used to sequence the amplified TCR beta libraries as 87-base-pair reads. The source study handled its data this way. In a later analysis, roughly 80 million unique TCR beta chains were counted across the approximately 640 repertoires, and roughly 11 million of these chains were shared by at least two donors. To remove PCR and sequencing errors, raw reads were error-corrected and collapsed into unique sequences using a nearest-neighbor algorithm that merged closely related sequences. V, D and J gene segments were assigned by aligning CDR3 sequences to IMGT reference sequences. For a sequence to be retained, at least a six-nucleotide match to both a V gene segment and a J gene segment was required. A rearrangement was called productive if the CDR3 had no stop codons and remained in frame with V and J, and every other rearrangement was called non-productive. CDR3 was defined by IMGT convention, running from the second conserved V-encoded cysteine to the conserved J-encoded phenylalanine. The earlier analysis of 500 to 750 of the donors excluded any sequence lacking an unambiguous match to a single V gene segment. In an earlier analysis of several hundred of the donors, V segments were called functional above 56.7% productive rearrangements and were called segregating when the between-donor standard deviation exceeded 5%. To diagnose cytomegalovirus status from the catalog of TCR beta chain sequences, a statistical classification framework was built. V and J gene assignment, in a later analysis, came from comparing TCR nucleotide sequences with IMGT/GENE-DB human TR gene sequences. In a later analysis, CDR3 sequences and most-parsimonious VDJ recombination scenarios were assigned using the TCRdist pipeline. A later analysis defined each TCR beta chain by its CDR3 amino acid sequence plus V-gene family, and excluded reads lacking a unique V-gene family. A later analysis removed 550 to 700 highly shared, low-generation-probability nucleotide sequences to deal with suspected cross-contamination and a sequencing artifact. A later analysis calculated a clonal expansion index for each public chain from normalized within-repertoire ranks of inferred template counts. Generation probabilities in a later analysis came from a VDJ recombination model fitted to out-of-frame rearrangements, and those results were checked against IGoR. In a later analysis, hypergeometric tests were used to score TCR-TCR, TCR-HLA and TCR-CMV co-occurrence, with a repertoire-size bias correction applied to TCR pairs. False discovery rates were estimated in a later analysis by permuting HLA or CMV assignments 20 times. In a later analysis, co-occurring TCRs were grouped with DBSCAN, and TCRdist sequence similarity was added when clustering was performed within HLA-allele-positive subsets. Repertoires with fewer than 30,000 or more than 120,000 public chains were left out of co-occurrence clustering, as were about five repertoires with anomalous nucleotide sharing. The table was pulled from immuneACCESS by TCRdb, which kept in-frame rearrangements only. Such tables lose some clones; where checked, under half of the loss comes from unresolved V genes, and the rest has no known cause. That table supplies the V and J calls and clone size; D and trimming were determined from the DNA. This sample gives roughly 160,000 clones in total; 75% to 85% of them show up just once. The ten largest clones represent about 13% of the sample.

Of note for this clone: Its antigen has not been determined. Base quality data are lacking; no much larger clone is found one base away.

The cohort comprised around 700 healthy bone marrow donors. All cohort members were sampled while nominally healthy, although unrecorded immune exposures were likely present. The donor tested CMV seronegative, placing the donor among the 300 to 400 seronegative members of the cohort. Every donor gave a peripheral blood sample, and the peripheral blood mononuclear cells from that sample were used for TCR beta sequencing. Genomic DNA extraction from the blood cell samples was performed with the Qiagen DNeasy Blood Extraction Kit. Measured from the cysteine to the phenylalanine, the CDR3 is 16 residues long. Only the CDR3 portion is preserved as DNA: 48 bases, with reading frame beginning at the first base. Unmatched junction bases come to 10, with V trimmed by 3 bases and J by 4 bases. The germline V gene encodes CDR1 SGHRS and CDR2 YFSETQ. What the study reported, not specific to this receptor: Because HLA typing was unavailable for some donors at each locus, only the typed subset was used in association tests. In the study, about 150 TCR beta chains were listed as associated with cytomegalovirus. Presence/absence analyses assumed roughly uniform sequencing depth across donors, an assumption that may not hold. According to a later analysis, most CMV-associated TCR beta chains appeared to be HLA-restricted, and the HLA associations seemed to be driven largely by CMV exposure. According to the authors, the approach could potentially be generalized to other disease states and immunological phenotypes. Most TCR sequences were seen in very few donors, while some public TCRs were found in many individuals. In a later analysis, TCR association rates were found to vary across HLA loci, with the most associated TCRs seen for DRB1 alleles and the fewest for HLA-C alleles. The classifier was reported to diagnose cytomegalovirus status with high specificity and sensitivity in both the original and validation cohorts. A further reported finding was that TCR beta sequences accurately predicted the HLA-A and HLA-B alleles for most subjects in the first cohort. This cohort had only TCR beta chains sequenced, and the lack of alpha or paired-chain data limited which features could be detected. An earlier analysis of 587 of the donors showed that most TCR beta V segments appeared in productive rearrangements either about 90% or about 30% of the time, which broadly matched IMGT annotations. In a later analysis, 15,000 to 20,000 TCR beta sequences were associated with specific HLA alleles at a false discovery rate of 0.05. Because counts were too low, seventeen rarely observed V segments, including chromosome 9 orphons, were left out of the earlier analysis of roughly 600 of the donors. Some IMGT-functional V segments, including TRBV6-2 and TRBV6-3, could not be told apart with the 87-base-pair reads, so those segments were excluded. A few of the identified cytomegalovirus-associated TCR beta chains were confirmed in vitro to be specific for cytomegalovirus antigens. In a later analysis, HLA-associated TCR beta chains showed more clonal expansion and lower generation probabilities than non-associated chains that were equally common. A later genetic analysis reported fewer N-insertions in productive TCRs among donors in an Asian-associated ancestry cluster than the 666-donor mean. Several of the top co-occurrence clusters appeared to be linked to parvovirus B19, influenza, CMV and Epstein-Barr virus, according to a later analysis. A group of highly shared sequence variants was considered likely to be a technical artifact of the sequencing pipeline. Linkage disequilibrium might explain the correlated functional status among segregating V segments, but an unknown experimental factor could not be ruled out. In a later genetic analysis, a missense DCLRE1C variant was associated with V-gene and J-gene trimming of TCR beta chains, and the association was replicated in an independent cohort. CMV serostatus was the only immune exposure information available for the cohort. Strong co-occurrence of HLA alleles, especially DR and DQ, made assigning TCR associations to individual alleles difficult.

The sequenced sample was PBMCs. This chain is built from TRBV5-1 and TRBJ2-1, with 7 junctional bases fitting TRBD2. The TCR originated in a woman aged 50 to 60 in good health and CMV-seronegative. Here the CDR3 is given as CASSSAPSGVYNEQFF. The sequenced DNA is TGCGCCAGCAGCTCCGCGCCCAGCGGGGTATACAATGAGCAGTTCTTC.